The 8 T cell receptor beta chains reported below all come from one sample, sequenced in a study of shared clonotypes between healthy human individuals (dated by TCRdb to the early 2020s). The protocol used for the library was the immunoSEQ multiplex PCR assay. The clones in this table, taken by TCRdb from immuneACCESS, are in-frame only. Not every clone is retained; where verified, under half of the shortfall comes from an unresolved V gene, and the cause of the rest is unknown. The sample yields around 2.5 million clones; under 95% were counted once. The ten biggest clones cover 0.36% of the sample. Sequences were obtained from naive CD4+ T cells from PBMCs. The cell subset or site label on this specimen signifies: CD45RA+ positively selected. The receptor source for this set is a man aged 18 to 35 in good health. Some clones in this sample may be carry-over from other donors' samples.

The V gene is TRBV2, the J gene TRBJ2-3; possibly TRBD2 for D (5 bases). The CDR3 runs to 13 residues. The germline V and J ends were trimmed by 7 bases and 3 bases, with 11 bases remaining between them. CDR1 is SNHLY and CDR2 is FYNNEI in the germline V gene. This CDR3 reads CASTGERTDTQYF. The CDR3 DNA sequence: TGTGCCAGCACCGGGGAAAGGACAGATACGCAGTATTTT.

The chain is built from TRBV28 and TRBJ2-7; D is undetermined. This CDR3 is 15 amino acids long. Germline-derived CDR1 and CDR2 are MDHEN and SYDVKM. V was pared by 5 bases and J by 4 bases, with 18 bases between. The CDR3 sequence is CASSPSDPGRYEQYF. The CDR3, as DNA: TGTGCCAGCAGTCCGTCGGACCCTGGACGATACGAGCAGTACTTC.

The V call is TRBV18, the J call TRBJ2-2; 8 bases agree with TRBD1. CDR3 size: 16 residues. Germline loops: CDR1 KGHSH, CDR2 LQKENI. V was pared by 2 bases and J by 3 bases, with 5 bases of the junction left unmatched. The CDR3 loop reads CASSPVGQGDTGELFF. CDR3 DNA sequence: TGTGCCAGCTCACCAGTAGGACAGGGTGACACCGGGGAGCTGTTTTTT.

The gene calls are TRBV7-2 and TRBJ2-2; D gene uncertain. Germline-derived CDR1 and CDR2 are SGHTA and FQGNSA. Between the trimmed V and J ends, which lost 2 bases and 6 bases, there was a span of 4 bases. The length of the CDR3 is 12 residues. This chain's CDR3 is CASSLSAGELFF. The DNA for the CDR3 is TGTGCCAGCAGCTTATCCGCCGGGGAGCTGTTTTTT.

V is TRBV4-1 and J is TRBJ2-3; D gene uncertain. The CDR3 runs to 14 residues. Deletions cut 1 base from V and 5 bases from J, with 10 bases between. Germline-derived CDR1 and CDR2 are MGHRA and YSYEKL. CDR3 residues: CASSQGLVGDTQYF. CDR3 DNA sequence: TGCGCCAGCAGCCAAGGCTTGGTTGGAGATACGCAGTATTTT.

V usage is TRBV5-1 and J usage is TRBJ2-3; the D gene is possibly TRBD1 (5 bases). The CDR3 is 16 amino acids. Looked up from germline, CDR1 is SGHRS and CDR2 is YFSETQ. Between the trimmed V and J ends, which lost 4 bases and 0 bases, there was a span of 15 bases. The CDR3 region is CASSGYRLASTDTQYF. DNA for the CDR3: TGCGCCAGCAGCGGTTACAGGTTAGCTAGCACAGATACGCAGTATTTT.

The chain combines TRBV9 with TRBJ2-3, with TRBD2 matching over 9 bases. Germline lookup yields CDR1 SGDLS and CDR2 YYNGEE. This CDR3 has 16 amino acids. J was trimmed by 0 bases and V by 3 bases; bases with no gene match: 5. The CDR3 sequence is CASSARLAASTDTQYF. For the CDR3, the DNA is TGTGCCAGCAGCGCCCGACTAGCGGCTAGCACAGATACGCAGTATTTT.

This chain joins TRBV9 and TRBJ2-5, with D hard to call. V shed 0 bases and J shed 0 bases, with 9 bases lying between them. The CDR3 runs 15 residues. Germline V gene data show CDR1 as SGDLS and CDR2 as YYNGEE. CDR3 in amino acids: CASSVGGRDQETQYF. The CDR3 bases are TGTGCCAGCAGCGTAGGGGGTAGAGACCAAGAGACCCAGTACTTC.